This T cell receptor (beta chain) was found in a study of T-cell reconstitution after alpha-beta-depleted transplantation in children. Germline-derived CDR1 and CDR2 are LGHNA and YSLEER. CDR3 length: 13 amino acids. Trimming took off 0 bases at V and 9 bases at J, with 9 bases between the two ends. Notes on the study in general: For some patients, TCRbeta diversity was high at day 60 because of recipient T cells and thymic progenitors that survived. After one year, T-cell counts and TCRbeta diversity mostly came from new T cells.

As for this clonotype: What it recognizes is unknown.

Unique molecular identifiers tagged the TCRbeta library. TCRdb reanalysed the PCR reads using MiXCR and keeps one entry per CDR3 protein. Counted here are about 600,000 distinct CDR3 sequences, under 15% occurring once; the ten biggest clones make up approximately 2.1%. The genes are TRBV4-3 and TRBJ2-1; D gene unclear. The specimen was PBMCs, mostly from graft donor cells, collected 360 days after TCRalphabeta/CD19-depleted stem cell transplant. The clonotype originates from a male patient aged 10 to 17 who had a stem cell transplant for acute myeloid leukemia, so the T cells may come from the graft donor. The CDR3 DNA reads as TGCGCCAGCAGCCAAGATAGGAACGTTGAGCAGTTCTTC. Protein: CASSQDRNVEQFF.